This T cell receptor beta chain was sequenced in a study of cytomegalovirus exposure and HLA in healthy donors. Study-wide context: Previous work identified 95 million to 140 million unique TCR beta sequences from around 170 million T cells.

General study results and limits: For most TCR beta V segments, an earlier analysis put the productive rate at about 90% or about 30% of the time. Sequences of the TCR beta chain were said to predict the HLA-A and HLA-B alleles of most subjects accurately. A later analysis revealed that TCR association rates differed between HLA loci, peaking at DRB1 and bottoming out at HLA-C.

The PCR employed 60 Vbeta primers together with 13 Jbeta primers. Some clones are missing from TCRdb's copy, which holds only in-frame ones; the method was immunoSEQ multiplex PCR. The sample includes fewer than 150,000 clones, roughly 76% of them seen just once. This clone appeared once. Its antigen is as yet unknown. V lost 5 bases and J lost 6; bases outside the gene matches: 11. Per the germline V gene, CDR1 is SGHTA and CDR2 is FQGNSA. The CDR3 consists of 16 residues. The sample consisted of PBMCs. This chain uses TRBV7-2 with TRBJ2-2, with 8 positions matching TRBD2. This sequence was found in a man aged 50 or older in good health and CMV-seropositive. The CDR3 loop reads CASSPAGLAGPGELFF. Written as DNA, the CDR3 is TGTGCCAGCAGCCCGGCCGGGCTAGCGGGCCCCGGGGAGCTGTTTTTT.